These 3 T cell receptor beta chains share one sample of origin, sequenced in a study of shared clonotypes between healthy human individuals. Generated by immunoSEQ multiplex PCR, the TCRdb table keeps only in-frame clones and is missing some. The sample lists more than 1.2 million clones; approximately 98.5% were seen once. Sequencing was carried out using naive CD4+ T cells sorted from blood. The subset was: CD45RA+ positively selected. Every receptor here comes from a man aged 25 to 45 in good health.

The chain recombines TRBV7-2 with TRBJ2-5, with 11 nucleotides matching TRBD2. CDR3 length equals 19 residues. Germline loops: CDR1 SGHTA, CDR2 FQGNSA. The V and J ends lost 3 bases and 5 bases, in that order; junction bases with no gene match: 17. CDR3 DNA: TGTGCCAGCAGCTTCCATGCTTCTAGCGGGAGGCCTTCAGGGGAGACCCAGTACTTC. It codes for CASSFHASSGRPSGETQYF.

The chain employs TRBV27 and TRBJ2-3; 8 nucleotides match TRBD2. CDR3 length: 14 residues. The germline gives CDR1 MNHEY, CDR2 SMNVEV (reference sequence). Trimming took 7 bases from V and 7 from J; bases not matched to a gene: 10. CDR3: CASTRGGSLYTQYF. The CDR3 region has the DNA TGTGCCAGCACCCGGGGGGGGAGTCTATATACGCAGTATTTT.

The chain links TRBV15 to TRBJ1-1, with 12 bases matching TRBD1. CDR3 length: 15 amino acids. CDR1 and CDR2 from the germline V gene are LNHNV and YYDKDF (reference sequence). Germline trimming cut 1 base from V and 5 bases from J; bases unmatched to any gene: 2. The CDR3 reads CATSRGGQGATEAFF. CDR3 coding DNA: TGTGCCACCAGCAGAGGGGGACAGGGGGCTACTGAAGCTTTCTTT.